The clone carrying this TCR beta chain was detected a few times. Its antigen is currently unknown. These data originate in a study of CD4 T cells in relation to SARS-CoV-2 and coronaviruses. The CDR3 runs to 15 residues. In germline, CDR1 is MNHEY, CDR2 SMNVEV (reference sequence). Trimming cost V 4 bases and J 6 bases, with 19 bases left between them. Generated by immunoSEQ multiplex PCR, the TCRdb table keeps only in-frame clones and is missing some. In the table there are some 40,000 clones, around 74% of which are singletons. The sequencing input was memory CD4+ T cells from PBMCs, cultured in vitro. The chain is built from TRBV27 and TRBJ2-7, with D possibly matching TRBD1 (6 bases). The receptor comes from an adult with COVID-19. CDR3 nucleotide sequence: TGTGCCAGCAGTTCAGGACAGCCGGGGAGCAGCGAGCAGTACTTC. It specifies CASSSGQPGSSEQYF.